In its sample, the clone carrying this TCR beta chain was seen a few times. Its antigen is currently unknown. This entry comes from a study of blood T cells in healthy people across ages. General observations from the study: Unsorted PBMCs ruled out conclusive naive versus antigen-experienced comparison. Unknown CMV status may confound age-related changes in expanded clones.

For the second PCR, which ran for about 7 to 11 cycles, a sample-barcoded 5' primer and a J-beta primer mix were used. TCRdb analysed the 5' RACE reads with MiXCR anew, one entry per CDR3 protein. The table lists fewer than 900,000 distinct CDR3 sequences, 35% to 40% of them singletons, with roughly 13% in the top ten. J was trimmed by 4 bases and V by 2 bases; bases with no gene match: 6. The CDR3 has 16 residues. In germline, CDR1 is SGHAT, CDR2 FQNNGV. Healthy Russian Caucasian donors spanned ages about 6 to 100 years. Donors each provided 9.5 to 10 milliliters of peripheral blood. The material sequenced was blood. This sequence was found in a man between 18 and 29 years old in good health. The rearrangement uses TRBV11-2 and TRBJ2-5, with TRBD2 matching 11 bases. The CDR3 reads CASSLPSGGRGETQYF. The CDR3, as DNA: TGTGCCAGCAGCTTACCTAGCGGGGGGAGAGGAGAGACCCAGTACTTC.